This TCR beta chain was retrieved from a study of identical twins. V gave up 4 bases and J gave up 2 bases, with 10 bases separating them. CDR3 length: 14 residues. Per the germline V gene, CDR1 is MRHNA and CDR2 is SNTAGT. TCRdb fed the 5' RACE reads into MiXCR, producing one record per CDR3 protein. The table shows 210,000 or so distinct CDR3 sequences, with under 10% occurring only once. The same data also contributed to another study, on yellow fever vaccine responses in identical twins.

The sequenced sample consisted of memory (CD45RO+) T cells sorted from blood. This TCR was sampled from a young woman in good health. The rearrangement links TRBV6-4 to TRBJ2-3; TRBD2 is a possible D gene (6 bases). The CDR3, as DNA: TGTGCCAGCAGTGGAGGAGGGGACACAGATACGCAGTATTTT. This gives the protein CASSGGGDTDTQYF.